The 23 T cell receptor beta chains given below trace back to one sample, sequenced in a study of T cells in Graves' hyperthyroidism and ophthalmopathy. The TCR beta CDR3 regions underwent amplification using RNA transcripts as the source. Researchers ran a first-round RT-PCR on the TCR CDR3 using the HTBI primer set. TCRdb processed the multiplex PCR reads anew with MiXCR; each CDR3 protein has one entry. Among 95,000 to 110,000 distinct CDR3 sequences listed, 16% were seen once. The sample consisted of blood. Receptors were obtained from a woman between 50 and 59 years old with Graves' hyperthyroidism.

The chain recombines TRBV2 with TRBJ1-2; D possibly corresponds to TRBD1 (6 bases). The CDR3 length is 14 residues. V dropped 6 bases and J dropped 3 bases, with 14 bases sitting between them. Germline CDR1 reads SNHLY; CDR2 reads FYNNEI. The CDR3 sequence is CASSGKTGYYGYTF. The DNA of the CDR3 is TGTGCCAGCAGCGGGAAGACAGGCTACTATGGCTACACCTTC.

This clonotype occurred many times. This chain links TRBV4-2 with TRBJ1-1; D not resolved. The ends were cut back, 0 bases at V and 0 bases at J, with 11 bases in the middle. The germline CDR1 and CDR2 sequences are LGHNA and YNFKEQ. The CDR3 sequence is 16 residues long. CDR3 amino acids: CASSQEAGGMNTEAFF. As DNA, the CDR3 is TGTGCCAGCAGCCAAGAAGCGGGTGGCATGAACACTGAAGCTTTCTTT.

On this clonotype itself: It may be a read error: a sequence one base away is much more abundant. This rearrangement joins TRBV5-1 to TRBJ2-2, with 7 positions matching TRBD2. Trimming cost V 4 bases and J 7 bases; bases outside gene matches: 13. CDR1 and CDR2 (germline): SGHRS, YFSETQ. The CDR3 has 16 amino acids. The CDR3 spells CASSENPASGLGELFF. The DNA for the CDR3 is TGCGCCAGCAGCGAGAATCCGGCTAGCGGACTCGGGGAGCTGTTTTTT.

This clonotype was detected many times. The chain's CDR3 is CASSQRESSYNEQFF. The CDR3 DNA sequence: TGCGCCAGCAGCCAGCGGGAGAGCTCCTACAATGAGCAGTTCTTC. The V and J genes are TRBV4-1 and TRBJ2-1; 7 positions match TRBD2. J was trimmed by 0 bases and V by 3 bases; bases with no gene match: 2. Germline V lookup: CDR1 MGHRA, CDR2 YSYEKL. There are 15 residues in the CDR3.

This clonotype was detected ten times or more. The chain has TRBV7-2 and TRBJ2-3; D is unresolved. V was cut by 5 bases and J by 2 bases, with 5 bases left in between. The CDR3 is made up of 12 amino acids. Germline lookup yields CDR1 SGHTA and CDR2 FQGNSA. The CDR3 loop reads CASSEPTDTQYF. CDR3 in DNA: TGTGCCAGCAGCGAGCCCACAGATACGCAGTATTTT.

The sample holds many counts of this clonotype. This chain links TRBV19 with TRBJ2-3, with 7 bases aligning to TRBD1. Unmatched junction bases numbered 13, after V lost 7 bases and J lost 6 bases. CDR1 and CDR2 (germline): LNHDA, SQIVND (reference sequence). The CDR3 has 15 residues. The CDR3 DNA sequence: TGTGCCAGTACCCGAACGGGACAGCTTGTGGATACGCAGTATTTT. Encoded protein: CASTRTGQLVDTQYF.

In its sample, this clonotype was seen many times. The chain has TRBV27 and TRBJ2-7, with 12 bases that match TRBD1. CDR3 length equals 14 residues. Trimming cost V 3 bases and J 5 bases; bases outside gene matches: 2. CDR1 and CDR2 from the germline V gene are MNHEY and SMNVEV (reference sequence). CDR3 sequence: CASSFGTGGDEQYF. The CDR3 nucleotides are TGTGCCAGCAGTTTTGGGACAGGGGGCGACGAGCAGTACTTC.

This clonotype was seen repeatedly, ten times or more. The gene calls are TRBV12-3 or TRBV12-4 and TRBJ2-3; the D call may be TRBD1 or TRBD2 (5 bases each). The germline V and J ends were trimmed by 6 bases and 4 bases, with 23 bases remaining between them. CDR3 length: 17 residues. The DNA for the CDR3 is TGTGCCAGCAGCCTTTATCGGGGCGGTACGGACGCAGATACGCAGTATTTT. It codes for CASSLYRGGTDADTQYF.

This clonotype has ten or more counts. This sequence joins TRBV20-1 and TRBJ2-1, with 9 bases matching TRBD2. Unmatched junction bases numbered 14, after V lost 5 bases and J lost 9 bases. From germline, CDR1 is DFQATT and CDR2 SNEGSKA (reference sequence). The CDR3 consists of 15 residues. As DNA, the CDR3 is TGCAGTGCTGAGATCATGGGCGGGAGGGCGTCTGAGCAGTTCTTC. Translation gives CSAEIMGGRASEQFF.

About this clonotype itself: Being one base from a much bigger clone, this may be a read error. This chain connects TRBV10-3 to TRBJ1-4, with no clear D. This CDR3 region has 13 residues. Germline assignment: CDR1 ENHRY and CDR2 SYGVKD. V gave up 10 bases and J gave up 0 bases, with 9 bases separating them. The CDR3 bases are TGTGCCACCTCAGGTGCAACTAATGAAAAACTGTTTTTT. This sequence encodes CATSGATNEKLFF.

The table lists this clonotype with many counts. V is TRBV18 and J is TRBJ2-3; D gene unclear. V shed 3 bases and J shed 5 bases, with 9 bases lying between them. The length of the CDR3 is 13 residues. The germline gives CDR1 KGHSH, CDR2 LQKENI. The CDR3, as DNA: TGTGCCAGCTCACCCTTAGTGAAAGATACGCAGTATTTT. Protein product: CASSPLVKDTQYF.

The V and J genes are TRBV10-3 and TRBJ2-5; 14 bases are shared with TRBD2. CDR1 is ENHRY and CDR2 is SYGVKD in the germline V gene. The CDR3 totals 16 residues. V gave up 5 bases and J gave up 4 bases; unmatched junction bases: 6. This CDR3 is CAISTGTSGRGETQYF. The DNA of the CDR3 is TGTGCCATCAGTACGGGGACTAGCGGGAGAGGAGAGACCCAGTACTTC.

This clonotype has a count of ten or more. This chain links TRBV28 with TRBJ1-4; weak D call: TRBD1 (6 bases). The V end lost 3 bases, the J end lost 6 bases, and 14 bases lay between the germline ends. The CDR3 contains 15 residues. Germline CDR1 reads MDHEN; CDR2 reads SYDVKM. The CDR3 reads CASSFGGGGDEKLFF. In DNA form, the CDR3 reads TGTGCCAGCAGTTTTGGTGGGGGCGGAGATGAAAAACTGTTTTTT.

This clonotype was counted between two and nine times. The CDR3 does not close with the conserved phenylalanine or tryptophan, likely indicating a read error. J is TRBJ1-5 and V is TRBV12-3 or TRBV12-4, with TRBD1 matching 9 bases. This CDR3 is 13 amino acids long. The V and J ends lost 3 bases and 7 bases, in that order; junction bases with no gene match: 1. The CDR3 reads CASSLTGGQPQHS. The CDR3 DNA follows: TGTGCCAGCAGTTTGACAGGGGGACAGCCCCAGCATTCT.

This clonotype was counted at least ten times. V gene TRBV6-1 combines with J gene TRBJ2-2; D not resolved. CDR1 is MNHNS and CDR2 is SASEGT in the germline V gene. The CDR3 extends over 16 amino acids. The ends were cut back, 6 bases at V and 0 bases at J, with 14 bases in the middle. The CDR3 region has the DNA TGTGCCAGCAGCAATGGGTTCTTACCGAACACCGGGGAGCTGTTTTTT. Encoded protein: CASSNGFLPNTGELFF.

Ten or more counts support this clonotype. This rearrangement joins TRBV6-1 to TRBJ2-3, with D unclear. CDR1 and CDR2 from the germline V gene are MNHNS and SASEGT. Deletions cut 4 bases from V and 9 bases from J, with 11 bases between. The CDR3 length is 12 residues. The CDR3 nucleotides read TGTGCCAGCAGTGCCACACGGGCAACGCAGTATTTT. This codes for CASSATRATQYF.

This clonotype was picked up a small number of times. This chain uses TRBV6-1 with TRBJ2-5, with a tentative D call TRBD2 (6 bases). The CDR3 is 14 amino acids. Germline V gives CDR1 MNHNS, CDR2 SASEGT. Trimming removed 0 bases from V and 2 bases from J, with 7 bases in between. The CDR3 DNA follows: TGTGCCAGCAGTGAAGCCGGGGGACAAGAGACCCAGTACTTC. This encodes CASSEAGGQETQYF.

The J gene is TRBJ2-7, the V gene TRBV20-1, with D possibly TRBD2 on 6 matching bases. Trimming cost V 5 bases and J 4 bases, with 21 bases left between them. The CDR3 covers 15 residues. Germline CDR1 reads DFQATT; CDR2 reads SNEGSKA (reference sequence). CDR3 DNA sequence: TGCAGTGCTCATCCAATGGGGGGTTTTGGTTACGAGCAGTACTTC. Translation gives CSAHPMGGFGYEQYF.

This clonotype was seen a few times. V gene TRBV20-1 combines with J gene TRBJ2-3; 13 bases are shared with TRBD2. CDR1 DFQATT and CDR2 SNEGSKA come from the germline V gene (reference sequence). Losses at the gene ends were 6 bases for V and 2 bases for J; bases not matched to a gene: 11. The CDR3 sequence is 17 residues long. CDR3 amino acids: CSAPGTGTSGDTDTQYF. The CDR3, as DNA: TGCAGTGCCCCCGGGACCGGGACTAGCGGGGACACAGATACGCAGTATTTT.

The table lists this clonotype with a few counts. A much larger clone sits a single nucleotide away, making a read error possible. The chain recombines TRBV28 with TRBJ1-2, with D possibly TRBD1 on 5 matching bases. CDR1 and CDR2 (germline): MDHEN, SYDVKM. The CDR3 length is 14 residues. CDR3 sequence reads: CAGSFGRGAYGYTF. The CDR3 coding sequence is TGTGCCGGCAGTTTCGGGAGGGGCGCCTATGGCTACACCTTC.

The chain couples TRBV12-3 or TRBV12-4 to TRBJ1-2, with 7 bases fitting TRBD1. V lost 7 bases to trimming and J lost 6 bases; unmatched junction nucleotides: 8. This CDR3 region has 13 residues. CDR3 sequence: CASTPGTADGYTF. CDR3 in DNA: TGTGCCAGCACTCCCGGGACAGCGGATGGCTACACCTTC.

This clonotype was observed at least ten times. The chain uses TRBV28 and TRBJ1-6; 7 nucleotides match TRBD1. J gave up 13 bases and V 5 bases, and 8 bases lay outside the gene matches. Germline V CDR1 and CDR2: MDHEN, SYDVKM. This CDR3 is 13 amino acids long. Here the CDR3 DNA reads TGTGCCAGCAGTGTAGGGGGCGTTTTCCCCCTCCACTTT. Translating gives CASSVGGVFPLHF.

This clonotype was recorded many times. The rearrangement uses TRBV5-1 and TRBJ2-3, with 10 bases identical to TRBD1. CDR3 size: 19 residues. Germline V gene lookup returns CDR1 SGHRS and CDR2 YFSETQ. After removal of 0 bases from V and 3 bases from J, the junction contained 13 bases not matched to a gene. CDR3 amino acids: CASSLGFLQTGGATDTQYF. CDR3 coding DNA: TGCGCCAGCAGCTTGGGATTTCTCCAGACAGGGGGCGCAACAGATACGCAGTATTTT. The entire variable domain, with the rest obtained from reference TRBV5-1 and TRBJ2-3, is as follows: KAGVTQTPRYLIKTRGQQVTLSCSPISGHRSVSWYQQTPGQGLQFLFEYFSETQRNKGNFPGRFSGRQFSNSRSEMNVSTLELGDSALYLCASSLGFLQTGGATDTQYFGPGTRLTVL.